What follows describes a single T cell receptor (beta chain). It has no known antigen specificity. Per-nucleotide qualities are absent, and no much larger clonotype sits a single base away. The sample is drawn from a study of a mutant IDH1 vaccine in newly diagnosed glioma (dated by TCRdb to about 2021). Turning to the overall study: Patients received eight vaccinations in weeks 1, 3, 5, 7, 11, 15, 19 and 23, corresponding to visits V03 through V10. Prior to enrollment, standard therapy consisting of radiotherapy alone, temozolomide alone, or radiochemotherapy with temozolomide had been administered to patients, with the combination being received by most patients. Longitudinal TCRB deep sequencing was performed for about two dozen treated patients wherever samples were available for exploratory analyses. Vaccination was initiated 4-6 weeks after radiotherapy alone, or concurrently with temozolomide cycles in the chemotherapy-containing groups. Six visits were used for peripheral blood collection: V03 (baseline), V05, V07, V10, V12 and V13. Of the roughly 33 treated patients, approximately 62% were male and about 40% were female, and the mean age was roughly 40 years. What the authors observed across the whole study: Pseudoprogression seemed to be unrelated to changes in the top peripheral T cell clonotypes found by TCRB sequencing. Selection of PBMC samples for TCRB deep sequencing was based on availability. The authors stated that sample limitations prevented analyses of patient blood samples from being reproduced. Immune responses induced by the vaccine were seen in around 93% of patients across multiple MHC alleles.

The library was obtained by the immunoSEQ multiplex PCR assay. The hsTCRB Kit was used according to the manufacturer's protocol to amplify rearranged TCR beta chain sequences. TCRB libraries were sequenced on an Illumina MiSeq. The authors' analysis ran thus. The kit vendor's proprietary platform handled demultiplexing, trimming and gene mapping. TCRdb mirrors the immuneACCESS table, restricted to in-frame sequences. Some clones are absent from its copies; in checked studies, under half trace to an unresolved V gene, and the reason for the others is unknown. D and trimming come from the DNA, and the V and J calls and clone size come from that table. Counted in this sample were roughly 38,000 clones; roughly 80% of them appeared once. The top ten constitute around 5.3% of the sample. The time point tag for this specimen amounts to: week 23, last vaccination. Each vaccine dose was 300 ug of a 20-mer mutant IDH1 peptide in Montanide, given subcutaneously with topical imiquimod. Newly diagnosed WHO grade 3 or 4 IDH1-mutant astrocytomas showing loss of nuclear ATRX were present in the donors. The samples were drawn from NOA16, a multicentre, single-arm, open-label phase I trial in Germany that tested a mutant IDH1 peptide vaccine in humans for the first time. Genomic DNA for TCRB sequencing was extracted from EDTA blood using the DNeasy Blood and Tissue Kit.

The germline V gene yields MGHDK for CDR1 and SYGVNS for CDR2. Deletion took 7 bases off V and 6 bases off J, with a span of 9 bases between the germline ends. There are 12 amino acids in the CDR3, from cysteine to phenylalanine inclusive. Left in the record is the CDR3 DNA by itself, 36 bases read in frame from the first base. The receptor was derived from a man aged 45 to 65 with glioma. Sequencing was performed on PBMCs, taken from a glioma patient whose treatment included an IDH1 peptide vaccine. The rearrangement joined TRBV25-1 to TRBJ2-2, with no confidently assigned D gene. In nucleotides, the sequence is TGTGCCAGCAACGCAGGTTCCGGGGAGCTGTTTTTT. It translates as CASNAGSGELFF.